This T cell receptor (beta chain) was obtained from a study of blood T cells in healthy people across ages. General study results and limits: Researchers report that TCR beta diversity correlated strongly with naive T cell percentage.

This CDR3 is built from 16 residues. V lost 4 bases and J 7 bases, leaving 24 bases between the germline ends. Germline V gene lookup returns CDR1 SGHDT and CDR2 YYEEEE. This clonotype was found a few times. As yet, its antigen is unknown. This could be a read error, since a much larger clone is one nucleotide away. A sample-barcoded 5' primer and a J-beta primer mix were used in a second PCR of about 7 to 11 cycles. Per sample, CDR3-containing paired-end reads numbered at least 3 million. TCRdb analysed the 5' RACE reads with MiXCR anew, one entry per CDR3 protein. The sample lists 850,000 or so distinct CDR3 sequences, about 28% occurring once.

Source material: blood. This chain links TRBV5-6 with TRBJ2-7; tentative D call: TRBD2 (6 bases). The TCR originated in an elderly woman in good health. The CDR3 loop reads CASSHRVGGVHNEQYF. As DNA, the CDR3 is TGTGCCAGCAGCCACCGAGTGGGGGGTGTCCACAATGAGCAGTACTTC.